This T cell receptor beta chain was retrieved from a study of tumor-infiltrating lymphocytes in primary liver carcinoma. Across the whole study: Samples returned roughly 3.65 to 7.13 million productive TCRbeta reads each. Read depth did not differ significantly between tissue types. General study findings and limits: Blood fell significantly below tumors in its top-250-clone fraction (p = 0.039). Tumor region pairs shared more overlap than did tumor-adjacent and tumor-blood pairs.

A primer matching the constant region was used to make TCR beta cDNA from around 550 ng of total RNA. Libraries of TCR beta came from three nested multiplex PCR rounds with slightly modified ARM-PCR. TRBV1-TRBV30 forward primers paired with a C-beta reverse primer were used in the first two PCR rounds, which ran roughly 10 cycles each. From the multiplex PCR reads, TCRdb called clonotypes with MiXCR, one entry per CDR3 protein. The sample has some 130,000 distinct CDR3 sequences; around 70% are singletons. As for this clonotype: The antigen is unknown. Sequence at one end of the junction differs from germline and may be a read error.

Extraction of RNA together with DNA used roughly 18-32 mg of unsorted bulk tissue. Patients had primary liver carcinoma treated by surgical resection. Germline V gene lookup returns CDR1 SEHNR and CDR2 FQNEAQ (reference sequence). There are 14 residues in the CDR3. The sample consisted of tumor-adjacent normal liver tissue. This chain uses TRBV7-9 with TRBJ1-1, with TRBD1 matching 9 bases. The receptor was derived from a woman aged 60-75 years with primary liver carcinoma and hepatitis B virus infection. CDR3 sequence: CASSPRTGDTGAFF. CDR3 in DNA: TGTGCCAGCAGCCCCCGGACAGGGGACACTGGAGCTTTCTTT.